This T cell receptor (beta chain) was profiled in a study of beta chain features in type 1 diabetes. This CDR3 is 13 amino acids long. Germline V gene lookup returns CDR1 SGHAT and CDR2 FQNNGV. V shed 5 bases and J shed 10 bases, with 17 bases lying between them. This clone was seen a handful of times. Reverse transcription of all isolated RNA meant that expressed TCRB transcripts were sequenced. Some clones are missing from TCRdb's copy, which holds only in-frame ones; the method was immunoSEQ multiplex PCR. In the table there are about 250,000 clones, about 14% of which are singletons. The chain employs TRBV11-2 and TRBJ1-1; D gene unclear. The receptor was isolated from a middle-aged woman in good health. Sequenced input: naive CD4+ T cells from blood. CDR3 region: CASSAQDSRAAFF. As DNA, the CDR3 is TGTGCCAGCAGCGCCCAGGACTCCCGAGCAGCTTTCTTT.